The 28 T cell receptor beta chains in this list originate from one sample, sequenced in a study of shared clonotypes between healthy human individuals. The protocol was immunoSEQ multiplex PCR, while the TCRdb copy is restricted to in-frame clones and leaves out a portion. The profile covers around 430,000 clones, with 75% to 85% appearing a single time and roughly 13% taken by the ten largest. Sequencing was performed on PBMCs. These receptors originate from a woman in her 40s in good health. Some clones in this sample may be carry-over from other donors' samples.

This clone was counted between two and nine times. V is TRBV5-5 and J is TRBJ2-3, with D possibly called TRBD1 or TRBD2 (5 bases each). Trimming removed 2 bases from V and 3 bases from J, with 16 bases in between. Germline V CDR1 and CDR2: SGHKS, YYEKEE (reference sequence). The CDR3 totals 16 residues. CDR3 sequence: CASSFAQPGGTDTQYF. CDR3 in DNA: TGTGCCAGCAGCTTTGCACAGCCTGGGGGAACAGATACGCAGTATTTT.

This clone has a handful of counts. This specimen includes other DNA sequences encoding the same CDR3. J is TRBJ1-2 and V is TRBV30, with a weak D call TRBD1 (5 bases). The CDR3 is made up of 14 amino acids. Germline V CDR1 and CDR2: GTSNPN, SVGIG (reference sequence). V gave up 4 bases and J gave up 5 bases, with 17 bases separating them. The CDR3 region is CAWKKQENPYGYTF. For the CDR3, the DNA is TGTGCCTGGAAGAAACAGGAGAATCCATATGGCTACACCTTC.

The gene calls are TRBV27 and TRBJ2-5, with D possibly being TRBD1 (6 bases). Trimming cost V 6 bases and J 7 bases, with 15 bases left between them. Germline V lookup: CDR1 MNHEY, CDR2 SMNVEV (reference sequence). CDR3 length: 13 residues. CDR3 nucleotide sequence: TGTGCCAGCAGCCCGCTAGAACAGGGGACCCAGTACTTC. As protein: CASSPLEQGTQYF.

The chain carries TRBV27 and TRBJ2-3; TRBD1 is a possible D gene (6 bases). Trimming cost V 6 bases and J 2 bases, with 21 bases left between them. Per the germline V gene, CDR1 is MNHEY and CDR2 is SMNVEV (reference sequence). This CDR3 is 17 amino acids long. CDR3 region: CASSRYLQGAPTDTQYF. Written as DNA, the CDR3 is TGTGCCAGCAGCCGTTATCTACAGGGAGCCCCCACAGATACGCAGTATTTT.

There are a few counts of this clone. The chain employs TRBV20-1 and TRBJ1-2; 9 bases match TRBD1. Germline V gene lookup returns CDR1 DFQATT and CDR2 SNEGSKA (reference sequence). Trimming at V came to 7 bases and at J to 12 bases, leaving 6 bases not matched to a gene. The CDR3 is 10 residues long. The CDR3 sequence is CSVPTGGHTF. The CDR3 DNA sequence: TGCAGTGTTCCCACAGGGGGCCACACCTTC.

This clone was seen a single time. This chain connects TRBV4-1 to TRBJ2-1, with 8 bases matching TRBD2. J lost 7 bases, V lost 5 bases, and 10 bases had no gene match. Germline V gene sequence: CDR1 MGHRA, CDR2 YSYEKL. The CDR3 contains 15 residues. The CDR3 DNA sequence: TGCGCCAGCAGCGCCCTAGCGGGTCTCGGGAATGAGCAGTTCTTC. It yields the protein CASSALAGLGNEQFF.

For the CDR3, the DNA is TGTGCCAGCAGCCCGACAGGGGGAAAAGCTTTCTTT. As protein: CASSPTGGKAFF. The V and J genes are TRBV7-3 and TRBJ1-1; the match to TRBD1 covers 9 bases. Germline CDR1 and CDR2: SGHTA and FQGTGA. Losses at the gene ends were 5 bases for V and 9 bases for J; bases not matched to a gene: 4. This CDR3 has 12 amino acids. The entire variable domain, with the rest obtained from reference TRBV7-3 and TRBJ1-1, is as follows: GAGVSQTPSNKVTEKGKYVELRCDPISGHTALYWYRQSLGQGPEFLIYFQGTGAADDSGLPNDRFFAVRPEGSVSTLKIQRTERGDSAVYLCASSPTGGKAFFGQGTRLTVV.

This chain connects TRBV5-8 to TRBJ1-5; tentative D call: TRBD1 (6 bases). Per the germline V gene, CDR1 is SGHTS and CDR2 is YDEGEE. There are 15 residues in the CDR3. Trimming left V 4 bases short and J 7 bases short, with 18 bases between. The CDR3 DNA follows: TGTGCCAGCAGCCAAGGACAGATTATGGTGCAGCCCCAGCATTTT. It yields the protein CASSQGQIMVQPQHF. Full variable domain (remainder filled in from reference TRBV5-8 and TRBJ1-5): EAGVTQSPTHLIKTRGQQATLRCSPISGHTSVYWYQQALGLGLQFLLWYDEGEERNRGNFPPRFSGRQFPNYSSELNVNALELEDSALYLCASSQGQIMVQPQHFGDGTRLSIL.

V gene TRBV28 combines with J gene TRBJ2-7; D gene ambiguous. This CDR3 is built from 14 residues. Germline V lookup: CDR1 MDHEN, CDR2 SYDVKM. V was clipped by 6 bases and J by 3 bases, with 15 bases between them. The CDR3: CASSTIWPRYEQYF. For the CDR3, the DNA is TGTGCCAGCAGCACCATTTGGCCCCGCTACGAGCAGTACTTC.

This chain joins TRBV6-1 and TRBJ1-3; perhaps TRBD1 as D (6 bases). Per the germline V gene, CDR1 is MNHNS and CDR2 is SASEGT. With 8 bases removed from V and 4 bases from J, the gap between germline ends came to 18 bases. The CDR3 length is 15 residues. The chain's CDR3 is CASSQGAGVGNTIYF. The CDR3 DNA sequence: TGTGCCAGCTCCCAAGGGGCAGGGGTAGGAAACACCATATATTTT.

V usage is TRBV29-1 and J usage is TRBJ1-1, with 8 positions matching TRBD1. Germline V gene lookup returns CDR1 SQVTM and CDR2 ANQGSEA. With 1 base clipped from V and 5 bases from J, the junction kept 6 bases outside the gene matches. The length of the CDR3 is 14 residues. DNA for the CDR3: TGCAGCGTTGAAGGCGGACAGGGAAAGACTGAAGCTTTCTTT. It specifies CSVEGGQGKTEAFF.

This clone appeared a single time. The V and J genes are TRBV19 and TRBJ1-4; D may be TRBD1 (6 bases). V lost 7 bases, J lost 7 bases, and 10 bases lay in between. Germline values: CDR1 LNHDA, CDR2 SQIVND (reference sequence). This CDR3 has 12 residues. CDR3: CASNRVGEKLFF. The CDR3 DNA sequence: TGTGCCAGTAACAGGGTTGGTGAAAAACTGTTTTTT.

The V call is TRBV29-1, the J call TRBJ2-7; 12 bases map to TRBD2. Germline V gene sequence: CDR1 SQVTM, CDR2 ANQGSEA. V was clipped by 4 bases and J by 2 bases; unmatched bases: 6. The CDR3 spans 15 residues. CDR3 amino acids: CSVAQRLAGAYEQYF. The DNA of the CDR3 is TGCAGCGTTGCCCAGAGACTAGCGGGGGCCTACGAGCAGTACTTC.

Worth noting for this clone: Other DNA sequences in this specimen translate into the identical CDR3. This chain connects TRBV18 to TRBJ2-5; unclear D gene. There are 13 residues in the CDR3. V was pared by 0 bases and J by 5 bases, with 7 bases between. Germline loops: CDR1 KGHSH, CDR2 LQKENI. CDR3 sequence reads: CASSPPGRETQYF. The CDR3 nucleotides read TGTGCCAGCTCACCACCGGGCCGGGAGACCCAGTACTTC.

The chain carries TRBV19 and TRBJ2-7; D not resolved. The CDR3 sequence is 14 residues long. The germline V gene has CDR1 LNHDA and CDR2 SQIVND (reference sequence). The V gene lost 3 bases and the J gene lost 2 bases, with 11 bases spanning the gap. CDR3 protein: CASSIQGKPYEQYF. Here the CDR3 DNA reads TGTGCCAGTAGTATCCAAGGGAAGCCCTACGAGCAGTACTTC.

This sequence joins TRBV28 and TRBJ2-3; 7 bases match TRBD1. V lost 3 bases and J lost 5; bases outside the gene matches: 5. The CDR3 is 14 amino acids. Germline V gene lookup returns CDR1 MDHEN and CDR2 SYDVKM. CDR3 protein: CASSLTGQKDTQYF. DNA of the CDR3: TGTGCCAGCAGTTTGACAGGGCAAAAAGATACGCAGTATTTT.

This clone came up a few times. The rearrangement uses TRBV2 and TRBJ2-3, with 11 bases identical to TRBD2. Germline values: CDR1 SNHLY, CDR2 FYNNEI. CDR3 size: 18 residues. V lost 2 bases, J lost 4 bases, and 11 bases stayed unmatched. CDR3 coding DNA: TGTGCCAGCAGTGAAATCTGGGCTAGCGGGAGGAACGCAGATACGCAGTATTTT. It is translated as CASSEIWASGRNADTQYF.

The rearrangement joins TRBV14 to TRBJ2-7; a weak D match, TRBD1 (6 bases). Germline V CDR1 and CDR2: SGHDN, FVKESK. Trimming took off 5 bases at V and 3 bases at J, with 17 bases between the two ends. The length of the CDR3 is 15 residues. The CDR3 sequence: CASSNPGTSFYEQYF. In nucleotides, the CDR3 is TGTGCCAGCAGCAACCCCGGGACATCTTTCTACGAGCAGTACTTC.

The genes are TRBV6-5 and TRBJ2-7; D call uncertain. The CDR3 runs to 12 residues. The V and J ends lost 6 bases and 7 bases respectively, with 13 bases between them. Per germline, CDR1 MNHEY and CDR2 SVGAGI. CDR3 sequence: CASRNGRREQYF. For the CDR3, the DNA is TGTGCCAGCAGGAATGGACGGAGAGAGCAGTACTTC.

Note on this clone: This sample also contains other DNA sequences that code for the same CDR3. CDR3 nucleotide sequence: TGTGCCAGCAGCTCGGGACAGCCTTACGAGCAGTACTTC. Translating gives CASSSGQPYEQYF. This rearrangement joins TRBV5-6 to TRBJ2-7, with 7 bases matching TRBD1. Germline V gene sequence: CDR1 SGHDT, CDR2 YYEEEE. CDR3 size: 13 residues. V lost 3 bases to trimming and J lost 4 bases; unmatched junction nucleotides: 4.

In its sample, this clone was seen once. CDR3 amino acids: CATSRDMNTEAFF. The CDR3 DNA follows: TGTGCCACCAGCAGAGATATGAACACTGAAGCTTTCTTT. This chain uses TRBV15 with TRBJ1-1; no definite D call. Trimming left V 0 bases short and J 0 bases short, with 2 bases between. This CDR3 spans 13 amino acids. In germline, CDR1 is LNHNV, CDR2 YYDKDF (reference sequence).

This clone turned up a few times. The V and J genes are TRBV10-3 and TRBJ2-2; D is possibly TRBD2 (6 bases). CDR1 is ENHRY and CDR2 is SYGVKD in the germline V gene. The germline V and J ends were trimmed by 2 bases and 8 bases, with 12 bases remaining between them. The CDR3 length is 14 residues. The DNA of the CDR3 is TGTGCCATCAGTGAGACGGAGGGCACAGGGGAGCTGTTTTTT. Amino acid sequence: CAISETEGTGELFF.

This clone was detected only a few times. The chain couples TRBV19 to TRBJ2-7; 9 bases match TRBD2. Per germline, CDR1 LNHDA and CDR2 SQIVND (reference sequence). The CDR3 covers 13 residues. V lost 6 bases and J lost 5; bases outside the gene matches: 5. The CDR3 sequence is CASSYSGSNEQYF. The CDR3 nucleotides are TGTGCCAGTAGCTATAGCGGGAGTAACGAGCAGTACTTC.

This rearrangement joins TRBV6-6 to TRBJ1-3, with D unclear. This CDR3 has 12 residues. Looked up from germline, CDR1 is MNHNY and CDR2 is SVGAGI (reference sequence). The germline V and J ends were trimmed by 2 bases and 4 bases, with 3 bases remaining between them. As DNA, the CDR3 is TGTGCCAGCAGTTACGAGGGAAACACCATATATTTT. Its translation is CASSYEGNTIYF.

The V and J genes are TRBV7-2 and TRBJ2-3; 9 nucleotides line up with TRBD2. CDR1 SGHTA and CDR2 FQGNSA come from the germline V gene. Trimming cost V 1 base and J 2 bases; bases outside gene matches: 10. The CDR3 has 18 amino acids. CDR3 nucleotides: TGTGCCAGCAGCTTAGAGCGGGGGTCGGGACTAGCCACAGATACGCAGTATTTT. Amino acids: CASSLERGSGLATDTQYF.

The chain joins TRBV27 to TRBJ2-1; 7 positions agree with TRBD1. This CDR3 contains 16 residues. V was pared by 2 bases and J by 5 bases, with 9 bases of the junction left unmatched. CDR1 MNHEY and CDR2 SMNVEV come from the germline V gene (reference sequence). The CDR3 sequence is CASSLGGQQLDNEQFF. Here the CDR3 DNA reads TGTGCCAGCAGTTTAGGGGGACAGCAACTAGACAATGAGCAGTTCTTC.

The chain recombines TRBV27 with TRBJ2-7, with 10 bases identical to TRBD1. The length of the CDR3 is 16 residues. J lost 5 bases, V lost 2 bases, and 9 bases had no gene match. Germline loops: CDR1 MNHEY, CDR2 SMNVEV (reference sequence). CDR3 DNA sequence: TGTGCCAGCAGTTTAAGGGGGGACAGGGGTTTCAACGAGCAGTACTTC. It yields the protein CASSLRGDRGFNEQYF.

The V gene is TRBV4-1, the J gene TRBJ1-1, with 8 bases aligning to TRBD1. This CDR3 has 14 amino acids. The germline V gene has CDR1 MGHRA and CDR2 YSYEKL. The trim removed 8 bases at V and 0 bases at J, leaving 5 bases unmatched. The CDR3 DNA follows: TGCGCCAGCCGACAGGGGATCATGAACACTGAAGCTTTCTTT. Its protein is CASRQGIMNTEAFF.